One and the same sample provided the 5 T cell receptor beta chains below, sequenced in a study of cytomegalovirus exposure and HLA in healthy donors. PCR was performed using 60 Vbeta and 13 Jbeta primers. Repertoires were generated with immunoSEQ multiplex PCR, while TCRdb's copy carries only in-frame clones and drops some. The table records about 69,000 clones, approximately 74% of them present only once. Sample: PBMCs. These receptor sequences come from a woman aged 30 to 39 in good health and CMV-seropositive.

This chain uses TRBV5-1 with TRBJ2-1; D is ambiguous. This CDR3 has 14 amino acids. V lost 0 bases and J 7 bases, leaving 11 bases between the germline ends. Germline CDR1 is SGHRS and CDR2 is YFSETQ. The CDR3 nucleotides are TGCGCCAGCAGCTTGGACAGTATAATAAATGAGCAGTTCTTC. It translates to CASSLDSIINEQFF. Filled out from reference TRBV5-1 and TRBJ2-1, the complete variable domain reads KAGVTQTPRYLIKTRGQQVTLSCSPISGHRSVSWYQQTPGQGLQFLFEYFSETQRNKGNFPGRFSGRQFSNSRSEMNVSTLELGDSALYLCASSLDSIINEQFFGPGTRLTVL.

This chain connects TRBV29-1 to TRBJ2-7, with D possibly TRBD2 on 5 matching bases. The CDR3 is made up of 12 amino acids. Trimming shortened V by 6 bases and J by 4 bases, and 13 bases separated the two germline ends. CDR1 SQVTM and CDR2 ANQGSEA come from the germline V gene. CDR3 DNA sequence: TGCAGCGTCTCTAGCCCTGGGTACGAGCAGTACTTC. Translating gives CSVSSPGYEQYF.

V and J are TRBV28 and TRBJ1-5, with a tentative D call TRBD1 (5 bases). CDR3 size: 13 residues. CDR1 is MDHEN and CDR2 is SYDVKM in the germline V gene. V was pared by 6 bases and J by 9 bases, with 15 bases between. CDR3 loop: CASRQEMILPQHF. Here the CDR3 DNA reads TGTGCCAGCAGACAGGAGATGATTTTGCCCCAGCATTTT.

V and J are TRBV5-1 and TRBJ2-1; the match to TRBD2 covers 11 bases. CDR3 length: 15 residues. Unmatched junction bases numbered 6, after V lost 0 bases and J lost 10 bases. The germline V gene has CDR1 SGHRS and CDR2 YFSETQ. CDR3 protein: CASSLEGLAAGEQFF. The CDR3 DNA reads TGCGCCAGCAGCTTGGAGGGACTAGCGGCGGGGGAGCAGTTCTTC. The variable domain in full, completed from reference TRBV5-1 and TRBJ2-1, reads KAGVTQTPRYLIKTRGQQVTLSCSPISGHRSVSWYQQTPGQGLQFLFEYFSETQRNKGNFPGRFSGRQFSNSRSEMNVSTLELGDSALYLCASSLEGLAAGEQFFGPGTRLTVL.

The J gene is TRBJ2-7, the V gene TRBV7-2, with D unresolved. The germline V and J ends were trimmed by 4 bases and 4 bases, with 8 bases remaining between them. This CDR3 region has 12 residues. Germline CDR1 SGHTA, CDR2 FQGNSA. The CDR3 coding sequence is TGTGCCAGCAGCTCGGTTCTATACGAGCAGTACTTC. It encodes CASSSVLYEQYF. Variable domain in full (rest from reference TRBV7-2 and TRBJ2-7): GAGVSQSPSNKVTEKGKDVELRCDPISGHTALYWYRQSLGQGLEFLIYFQGNSAPDKSGLPSDRFSAERTGGSVSTLTIQRTQQEDSAVYLCASSSVLYEQYFGPGTRLTVT.